Listed here are 9 T cell receptor beta chains from one sample, sequenced in a study of beta chain features in type 1 diabetes. Sequencing targeted expressed TCRB transcripts, as all isolated RNA had been reverse transcribed. The assay was immunoSEQ multiplex PCR, and TCRdb's table has in-frame clones only and misses some. The sample records 400,000 to 450,000 clones, approximately 15% being singletons. Specimen: naive CD4+ T cells from blood. Receptor source: a man aged 25 to 40 in good health.

The chain couples TRBV5-6 to TRBJ2-4; D unclear. Trimming took off 5 bases at V and 6 bases at J, with 9 bases between the two ends. CDR3 length: 12 residues. Germline values: CDR1 SGHDT, CDR2 YYEEEE. The CDR3 DNA follows: TGTGCCAGCAGTATTCCTGGAAACATTCAGTACTTC. It translates to CASSIPGNIQYF.

The chain links TRBV9 to TRBJ2-2; D uncertain. The V end was cut by 8 bases, the J end by 0 bases, with 11 bases between. The CDR3 has 14 amino acids. The germline V gene encodes CDR1 SGDLS and CDR2 YYNGEE. The DNA for the CDR3 is TGTGCCAGTCAGGCGGATGCGAACACCGGGGAGCTGTTTTTT. Its translation is CASQADANTGELFF.

This clone was counted a few times. The genes are TRBV14 and TRBJ1-4; D is ambiguous. CDR1 and CDR2 from the germline V gene are SGHDN and FVKESK. V was cut by 0 bases and J by 13 bases, with 15 bases left in between. The CDR3 is made up of 14 amino acids. The CDR3, as DNA: TGTGCCAGCAGCCAAGATTTGCGGAGGGATCGACTGTTTTTT. This codes for CASSQDLRRDRLFF.

In this sample, this clone turned up a few times. V is TRBV14 and J is TRBJ1-1; 8 bases line up with TRBD1. This CDR3 comprises 14 residues. Germline loops: CDR1 SGHDN, CDR2 FVKESK. V lost 4 bases, J lost 7 bases, and 8 bases stayed unmatched. The CDR3 spells CASSLGRQGIEAFF. CDR3 in DNA: TGTGCCAGCAGCCTCGGTCGACAGGGGATTGAAGCTTTCTTT.

The rearrangement links TRBV6-1 to TRBJ2-1; 9 bases fit TRBD2. The CDR3 spans 15 residues. Trimming at V came to 4 bases and at J to 0 bases, leaving 1 base not matched to a gene. The V gene's germline CDR1 is MNHNS and CDR2 SASEGT. The CDR3, as DNA: TGTGCCAGCAGTGCGCGGGAGGGCTCCTACAATGAGCAGTTCTTC. It codes for CASSAREGSYNEQFF.

The chain is built from TRBV7-3 and TRBJ2-3; 9 nucleotides line up with TRBD2. The V segment lost 2 bases and the J segment 3 bases; nucleotides outside the gene matches: 12. The CDR3 runs 18 residues. Germline CDR1 and CDR2: SGHTA and FQGTGA. CDR3 nucleotide sequence: TGTGCCAGCAGCTTAGGAAGCGGGAGGCCCCAAGGGACAGATACGCAGTATTTT. Translation gives CASSLGSGRPQGTDTQYF.

This clone has a handful of counts. This chain uses TRBV9 with TRBJ1-1; D not resolved. Looked up from germline, CDR1 is SGDLS and CDR2 is YYNGEE. CDR3 size: 12 residues. Trimming shortened V by 3 bases and J by 11 bases, and 14 bases separated the two germline ends. CDR3 in amino acids: CASSEGHGRAFF. DNA for the CDR3: TGTGCCAGCAGCGAGGGTCACGGTAGGGCTTTCTTT.

This clone appeared a few times. This rearrangement joins TRBV25-1 to TRBJ2-5, with 8 positions matching TRBD2. This CDR3 is built from 15 residues. V lost 1 base to trimming and J lost 1 base; unmatched junction nucleotides: 2. Germline CDR1 reads MGHDK; CDR2 reads SYGVNS. CDR3 DNA: TGTGCCAGCAGTGAATGGGGGACTAGCCAAGAGACCCAGTACTTC. Protein product: CASSEWGTSQETQYF.

The V gene is TRBV30, the J gene TRBJ2-1; D uncertain. V was clipped by 4 bases and J by 0 bases, with 10 bases between them. The V gene's germline CDR1 is GTSNPN and CDR2 SVGIG (reference sequence). This CDR3 comprises 14 residues. As DNA, the CDR3 is TGTGCCTGGAACCCAAGGCGCTCCTACAATGAGCAGTTCTTC. This sequence encodes CAWNPRRSYNEQFF.